This T cell receptor (beta chain) came from a study of blood T cell repertoires in COVID-19. This CDR3 has 15 residues. V was clipped by 5 bases and J by 1 base, with 12 bases between them. Germline assignment: CDR1 MDHEN and CDR2 SYDVKM. Per the authors' pipeline: Estimation of nucleated cell counts was performed using reference gene primer amplification. Assay: immunoSEQ multiplex PCR; the TCRdb copy retains only in-frame clones and omits some. D and trimming come from the DNA, and the V and J calls and clone size come from that table. The data contain 140,000 or so clones, less than 85% of them seen just once; the ten biggest clones take up under 2%.

The sequence was collected from a woman in her late teens or twenties who had been exposed to COVID-19. The chain combines TRBV28 with TRBJ1-5; perhaps TRBD1 as D (5 bases). Sequences were obtained from PBMCs or T cells enriched from blood (not recorded which). The CDR3 sequence: CASSGGGGSNQPQHF. In nucleotides, the CDR3 is TGTGCCAGCAGTGGGGGGGGAGGAAGCAATCAGCCCCAGCATTTT. The variable domain in full, completed from reference TRBV28 and TRBJ1-5, reads DVKVTQSSRYLVKRTGEKVFLECVQDMDHENMFWYRQDPGLGLRLIYFSYDVKMKEKGDIPEGYSVSREKKERFSLILESASTNQTSMYLCASSGGGGSNQPQHFGDGTRLSIL.